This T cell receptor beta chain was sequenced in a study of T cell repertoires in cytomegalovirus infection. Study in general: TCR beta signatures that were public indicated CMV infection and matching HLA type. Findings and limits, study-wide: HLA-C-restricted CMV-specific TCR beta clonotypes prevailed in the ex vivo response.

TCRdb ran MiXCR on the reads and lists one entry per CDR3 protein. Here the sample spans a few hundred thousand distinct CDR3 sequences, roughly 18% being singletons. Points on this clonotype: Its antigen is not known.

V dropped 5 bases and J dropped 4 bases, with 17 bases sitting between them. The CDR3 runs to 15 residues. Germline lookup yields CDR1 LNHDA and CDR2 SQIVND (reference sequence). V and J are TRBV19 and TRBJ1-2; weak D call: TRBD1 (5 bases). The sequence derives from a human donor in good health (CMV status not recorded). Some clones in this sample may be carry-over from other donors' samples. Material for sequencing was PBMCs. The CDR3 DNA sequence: TGTGCCAGTAGTTCATCGGGACGGAACCGCTATGGCTACACCTTC. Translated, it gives CASSSSGRNRYGYTF. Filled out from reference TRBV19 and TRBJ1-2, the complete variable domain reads DGGITQSPKYLFRKEGQNVTLSCEQNLNHDAMYWYRQDPGQGLRLIYYSQIVNDFQKGDIAEGYSVSREKKESFPLTVTSAQKNPTAFYLCASSSSGRNRYGYTFGSGTRLTVV.